This T cell receptor beta chain derives from a study of cytomegalovirus exposure and HLA in healthy donors. As for the study in general: The Caucasian-associated ancestry cluster held less than 85% of roughly 370 genotyped donors.

This clone was seen once. The target antigen is unknown. At one end, the junction sequence differs from germline, possibly due to a read error. Other nucleotide sequences from this sample produce the same CDR3. The CDR3 is made up of 16 amino acids. Germline CDR1 SEHNR, CDR2 FQNEAQ (reference sequence). The study, taken as a whole, reports: The study recorded 164 TCR beta chains that were cytomegalovirus-associated. While the bulk of TCR sequences proved rare, some public TCRs turned up in many donors.

60 Vbeta and 13 Jbeta primers were used in PCR. Assay: immunoSEQ multiplex PCR; the TCRdb copy retains only in-frame clones and omits some. The profile shows over 130,000 clones, about 79% of them singletons. Sequencing was carried out using PBMCs. This TCR derives from a male donor in good health and CMV-seronegative. V and J are TRBV7-9 and TRBJ2-2; D is perhaps TRBD2 (6 bases). The CDR3 spells CASSLVGGEQAGELFF. In DNA, the CDR3 is TGTGCCAGCAGTTTAGTGGGAGGTGAACAAGCCGGGGAGCTGTTTTTT.